This T cell receptor (beta chain) was captured in a study of T-cell reconstitution after alpha-beta-depleted transplantation in children. Unique molecular identifiers were incorporated when the TCRbeta library was constructed. TCRdb redid the calling of the PCR reads with MiXCR, one entry per CDR3 protein. Among hundreds of thousands of distinct CDR3 sequences, approximately 13% were seen once, and the ten largest hold more than 5.5%. V lost 2 bases and J 5 bases, leaving 10 bases between the germline ends. The CDR3 sequence is 13 residues long. Germline V gene sequence: CDR1 SGHVS, CDR2 FNYEAQ. There are many counts of this clonotype.

V is TRBV7-6 and J is TRBJ2-7; D gene ambiguous. This specimen was PBMCs from the stem cell graft donor, taken from the stem cell graft. This clonotype was obtained from a human donor who donated a stem cell graft to a child with combined immunodeficiency. DNA of the CDR3: TGTGCCAGCAGCTTAATGGCATCTCACGAGCAGTACTTC. Its translation is CASSLMASHEQYF.